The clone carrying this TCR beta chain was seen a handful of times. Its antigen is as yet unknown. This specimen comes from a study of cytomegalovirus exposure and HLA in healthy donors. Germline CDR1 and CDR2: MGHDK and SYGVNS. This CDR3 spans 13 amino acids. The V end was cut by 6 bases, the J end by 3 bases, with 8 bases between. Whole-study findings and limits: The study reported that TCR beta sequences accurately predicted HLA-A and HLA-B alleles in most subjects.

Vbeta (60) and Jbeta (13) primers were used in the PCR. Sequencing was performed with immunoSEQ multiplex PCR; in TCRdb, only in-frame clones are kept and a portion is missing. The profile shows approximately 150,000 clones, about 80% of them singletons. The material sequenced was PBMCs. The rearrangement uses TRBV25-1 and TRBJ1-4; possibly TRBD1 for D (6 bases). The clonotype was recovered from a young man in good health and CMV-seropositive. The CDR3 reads CASRAGANEKLFF. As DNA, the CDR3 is TGTGCCAGCAGGGCAGGGGCTAATGAAAAACTGTTTTTT.